Following are 23 T cell receptor beta chains from one sample sequenced in a study of blood T cell repertoires in COVID-19. Sequenced by immunoSEQ multiplex PCR; TCRdb stores in-frame clones only, minus some. The sample holds around 190,000 clones, 81% seen once. Sequencing was carried out using PBMCs or T cells enriched from blood (not recorded which). Every receptor here comes from a man aged 35-49 years who had recovered from COVID-19.

The chain joins TRBV7-2 to TRBJ2-2, with 8 bases that match TRBD2. The length of the CDR3 is 18 residues. The V segment lost 4 bases and the J segment 0 bases; nucleotides outside the gene matches: 10. In germline, CDR1 is SGHTA, CDR2 FQGNSA. CDR3 in amino acids: CASSSPPTSGSNTGELFF. The DNA of the CDR3 is TGTGCCAGCAGCTCCCCCCCCACTAGCGGATCGAACACCGGGGAGCTGTTTTTT.

This chain connects TRBV20-1 to TRBJ2-1; maybe TRBD1 (6 bases). V was trimmed by 3 bases and J by 2 bases, leaving 11 bases between them. The germline CDR1 and CDR2 sequences are DFQATT and SNEGSKA (reference sequence). CDR3 length: 14 residues. In DNA, the CDR3 is TGCAGTGCTAGTCGGGACACTACCTACAATGAGCAGTTCTTC. Protein sequence: CSASRDTTYNEQFF.

This chain links TRBV7-2 with TRBJ1-1, with D unresolved. From germline, CDR1 is SGHTA and CDR2 FQGNSA. This CDR3 spans 13 amino acids. V was shortened by 2 bases and J by 5 bases, with 9 bases between the two germline ends. CDR3 in DNA: TGTGCCAGCAGCTTAACGGGAGGAACTGAAGCTTTCTTT. Protein product: CASSLTGGTEAFF. The full variable domain, rest sourced from reference TRBV7-2 and TRBJ1-1, is GAGVSQSPSNKVTEKGKDVELRCDPISGHTALYWYRQSLGQGLEFLIYFQGNSAPDKSGLPSDRFSAERTGGSVSTLTIQRTQQEDSAVYLCASSLTGGTEAFFGQGTRLTVV.

The count of this clone is one. J is TRBJ1-1 and V is TRBV7-3, with 11 bases that match TRBD1. Germline V gives CDR1 SGHTA, CDR2 FQGTGA. The CDR3 length is 14 residues. The trim removed 1 base at V and 7 bases at J, leaving 2 bases unmatched. The CDR3 here is CASSLKGTGGEAFF. The CDR3, as DNA: TGTGCCAGCAGCTTAAAAGGGACAGGGGGTGAAGCTTTCTTT.

This clone was seen many times. V usage is TRBV5-1 and J usage is TRBJ1-2; TRBD1 matches at 9 bases. The CDR3 runs 16 residues. J gave up 0 bases and V 5 bases, and 8 bases lay outside the gene matches. Germline lookup yields CDR1 SGHRS and CDR2 YFSETQ. DNA of the CDR3: TGCGCCAGCAGGACATGGACAGGGGCCTCTAACTATGGCTACACCTTC. Protein sequence: CASRTWTGASNYGYTF.

The sample holds many counts of this clone. The CDR3 region is CASRRASSGNQPQHF. DNA of the CDR3: TGTGCCAGCAGGCGGGCTTCCTCCGGCAATCAGCCCCAGCATTTT. The chain couples TRBV2 to TRBJ1-5; D is ambiguous. The CDR3 runs 15 residues. Looked up from germline, CDR1 is SNHLY and CDR2 is FYNNEI. The V end was cut by 6 bases, the J end by 2 bases, with 14 bases between.

The chain links TRBV3-1 (or the pseudogene TRBV3-2) to TRBJ1-1; D is perhaps TRBD1 (5 bases). V was trimmed by 5 bases and J by 2 bases, leaving 12 bases between them. This CDR3 region has 14 residues. Germline CDR1 LGHDT, CDR2 YNNKEL (reference sequence). CDR3 nucleotide sequence: TGTGCCAGCAGCTTATTAAGGGGAAACACTGAAGCTTTCTTT. Translation: CASSLLRGNTEAFF.

To note about this clone: This sample includes further DNA sequences coding for the same CDR3. The rearrangement joins TRBV18 to TRBJ1-5; tentative D call: TRBD1 (5 bases). Trimming pared 5 bases from V and 4 bases from J, leaving 9 bases between. Germline CDR1 reads KGHSH; CDR2 reads LQKENI. The CDR3 contains 13 residues. In DNA, the CDR3 is TGTGCCAGCTCAGACAGCTCAAATCAGCCCCAGCATTTT. Protein product: CASSDSSNQPQHF.

The rearrangement joins TRBV5-1 to TRBJ2-5, with D tentatively TRBD2 (5 bases). The CDR3 sequence is 15 residues long. The germline V and J ends were trimmed by 7 bases and 4 bases, with 20 bases remaining between them. Germline CDR1 and CDR2: SGHRS and YFSETQ. The CDR3 nucleotides are TGCGCCAGCTCACCCTCGACCCAAGGAGGAGAGACCCAGTACTTC. It encodes CASSPSTQGGETQYF. The variable domain in full, completed from reference TRBV5-1 and TRBJ2-5, reads KAGVTQTPRYLIKTRGQQVTLSCSPISGHRSVSWYQQTPGQGLQFLFEYFSETQRNKGNFPGRFSGRQFSNSRSEMNVSTLELGDSALYLCASSPSTQGGETQYFGPGTRLLVL.

J is TRBJ1-1 and V is TRBV29-1; D may be TRBD1 (5 bases). CDR1 and CDR2 (germline): SQVTM, ANQGSEA. The V end lost 7 bases, the J end lost 2 bases, and 11 bases lay between the germline ends. The CDR3 loop spans 12 amino acids. The CDR3 loop reads CSADSINTEAFF. In DNA form, the CDR3 reads TGCAGCGCTGACAGTATAAACACTGAAGCTTTCTTT.

The chain recombines TRBV5-4 with TRBJ2-5; 7 bases align to TRBD1. This CDR3 has 16 residues. CDR1 is SGHNT and CDR2 is YYREEE in the germline V gene (reference sequence). With V trimmed by 4 bases and J by 4 bases, 13 bases remained unmatched. The CDR3 DNA reads as TGTGCCAGCAGCCTATCGACAGGGACGATATTAGAGACCCAGTACTTC. Protein: CASSLSTGTILETQYF.

The DNA of the CDR3 is TGTGCCACCAGTGACCATAGCGGGGGCGGCAACAATGAGCAGTTCTTC. Its translation is CATSDHSGGGNNEQFF. V usage is TRBV24-1 and J usage is TRBJ2-1; 9 bases fit TRBD2. V dropped 4 bases and J dropped 5; count of bases not matched to a gene: 8. This CDR3 spans 16 amino acids. CDR1 is KGHDR and CDR2 is SFDVKD in the germline V gene.

J is TRBJ1-2 and V is TRBV10-1; D not resolved. The CDR3 contains 13 residues. Trimming took 2 bases from V and 4 from J, leaving 8 bases between them. Germline lookup yields CDR1 WNHNN and CDR2 SYGVQD (reference sequence). The CDR3 loop reads CASSEVRTYGYTF. The CDR3 DNA reads as TGCGCCAGCAGTGAGGTCAGAACCTATGGCTACACCTTC.

The chain is built from TRBV5-1 and TRBJ2-7; 14 bases fit TRBD2. The germline CDR1 and CDR2 sequences are SGHRS and YFSETQ. The CDR3 has 15 residues. After removal of 2 bases from V and 3 bases from J, the junction contained 1 base not matched to a gene. The CDR3 is CASSFGTSGGYEQYF. In DNA form, the CDR3 reads TGCGCCAGCAGCTTTGGGACTAGCGGGGGCTACGAGCAGTACTTC. Using reference TRBV5-1 and TRBJ2-7 for the parts outside the CDR3, the full variable domain is KAGVTQTPRYLIKTRGQQVTLSCSPISGHRSVSWYQQTPGQGLQFLFEYFSETQRNKGNFPGRFSGRQFSNSRSEMNVSTLELGDSALYLCASSFGTSGGYEQYFGPGTRLTVT.

A single count supports this clone. J is TRBJ2-7 and V is TRBV9, with 9 bases fitting TRBD1. The CDR3 is made up of 15 amino acids. V lost 2 bases, J lost 5 bases, and 8 bases stayed unmatched. From germline, CDR1 is SGDLS and CDR2 YYNGEE. The CDR3 region is CASSVGQGITHEQYF. CDR3 DNA: TGTGCCAGCAGCGTGGGACAGGGTATAACCCACGAGCAGTACTTC. Full variable domain (remainder filled in from reference TRBV9 and TRBJ2-7): DSGVTQTPKHLITATGQRVTLRCSPRSGDLSVYWYQQSLDQGLQFLIQYYNGEERAKGNILERFSAQQFPDLHSELNLSSLELGDSALYFCASSVGQGITHEQYFGPGTRLTVT.

The chain couples TRBV5-1 to TRBJ2-2; TRBD1 matches 9 bases. J gave up 2 bases and V 4 bases, and 9 bases lay outside the gene matches. Germline V lookup: CDR1 SGHRS, CDR2 YFSETQ. The CDR3 is made up of 17 amino acids. Written as DNA, the CDR3 is TGCGCCAGCAGCGCTCCGGGACAGGGTCTTAACACCGGGGAGCTGTTTTTT. This gives the protein CASSAPGQGLNTGELFF.

This clone was counted between two and nine times. In DNA form, the CDR3 reads TGCGCCAGCAGCTTGGAAGGACAGGTCTCGTACTTC. Translation gives CASSLEGQVSYF. V is TRBV5-1 and J is TRBJ2-4; TRBD1 agrees at 7 bases. The junction had 6 bases not matched to a gene; V was cut back by 0 bases and J by 15 bases. Germline V gene sequence: CDR1 SGHRS, CDR2 YFSETQ. This CDR3 has 12 residues.

J is TRBJ2-7 and V is TRBV2; 12 nucleotides match TRBD2. CDR3 length: 15 amino acids. V lost 6 bases and J lost 1; bases outside the gene matches: 4. The germline gives CDR1 SNHLY, CDR2 FYNNEI. CDR3 bases: TGTGCCAGCAGCCTGACTAGCGGGGGATCCTACGAGCAGTACTTC. Its protein is CASSLTSGGSYEQYF.

The V and J genes are TRBV14 and TRBJ2-3; weak D call: TRBD2 (5 bases). The CDR3 extends over 20 amino acids. The V end was cut by 4 bases, the J end by 2 bases, with 28 bases between. Germline CDR1 SGHDN, CDR2 FVKESK. CDR3 amino acids: CASSPQMGADGSLYTDTQYF. The DNA for the CDR3 is TGTGCCAGCAGCCCCCAGATGGGAGCGGACGGTTCCTTATACACAGATACGCAGTATTTT. Combining the CDR3 with reference TRBV14 and TRBJ2-3 gives the whole variable domain EAGVTQFPSHSVIEKGQTVTLRCDPISGHDNLYWYRRVMGKEIKFLLHFVKESKQDESGMPNNRFLAERTGGTYSTLKVQPAELEDSGVYFCASSPQMGADGSLYTDTQYFGPGTRLTVL.

This chain connects TRBV2 to TRBJ2-7; 7 bases fit TRBD2. V was clipped by 6 bases and J by 7 bases; unmatched bases: 12. This CDR3 has 14 amino acids. Germline V CDR1 and CDR2: SNHLY, FYNNEI. The CDR3 nucleotides are TGTGCCAGCAGGGGAGGGGAGTTGGTTGGGGAGCAGTACTTC. Protein product: CASRGGELVGEQYF.

This chain joins TRBV14 and TRBJ2-5; TRBD1 aligns across 8 bases. V was pared by 4 bases and J by 4 bases, with 8 bases of the junction left unmatched. Germline V lookup: CDR1 SGHDN, CDR2 FVKESK. The CDR3 contains 15 residues. The CDR3 region is CASSPFRTGRETQYF. The DNA for the CDR3 is TGTGCCAGCAGCCCATTCCGGACAGGGAGAGAGACCCAGTACTTC.

The V and J genes are TRBV27 and TRBJ2-7; 7 nucleotides line up with TRBD1. CDR3 length equals 14 residues. Trimming took 3 bases from V and 3 from J; bases not matched to a gene: 5. CDR1 is MNHEY, CDR2 SMNVEV, per germline (reference sequence). This CDR3 is CASSFRDSHYEQYF. In DNA, the CDR3 is TGTGCCAGCAGTTTCCGGGACAGCCACTACGAGCAGTACTTC.

This chain joins TRBV18 and TRBJ2-3; weak D call: TRBD2 (7 bases). This CDR3 is 15 amino acids long. V was trimmed by 4 bases and J by 5 bases, leaving 16 bases between them. The germline V gene encodes CDR1 KGHSH and CDR2 LQKENI. For the CDR3, the DNA is TGTGCCAGCTCACTCCAGGGGAGGGAAAGAGATACGCAGTATTTT. This sequence encodes CASSLQGRERDTQYF.